Following are 2 T cell receptor beta chains from one sample sequenced in a study of blood T cells in healthy people across ages. Primed by a sample-barcoded 5' primer and a J-beta primer mix, a second PCR proceeded for 7 to 11 cycles. TCRdb reprocessed the 5' RACE reads via MiXCR and lists one record per CDR3 protein. Of some 1.7 million distinct CDR3 sequences listed, 28% are singletons. The sequenced sample consisted of blood. Source of these receptors: a woman in her twenties or thirties in good health.

The V and J genes are TRBV27 and TRBJ1-1; D may be TRBD1 (5 bases). CDR1 is MNHEY and CDR2 is SMNVEV in the germline V gene (reference sequence). Trimming cost V 4 bases and J 2 bases, with 11 bases left between them. CDR3 length: 14 residues. CDR3 region: CASSSPDSNTEAFF. CDR3 in DNA: TGTGCCAGCAGTTCTCCTGACAGTAACACTGAAGCTTTCTTT.

The chain is built from TRBV9 and TRBJ2-3; 9 bases are a match to TRBD2. There are 15 residues in the CDR3. V shed 5 bases, J shed 0 bases, and the junction held 4 bases outside the gene matches. Germline V gene lookup returns CDR1 SGDLS and CDR2 YYNGEE. The CDR3 nucleotides read TGTGCCAGCAGGGCGAGCGGGAGGAGCACAGATACGCAGTATTTT. Amino acid sequence: CASRASGRSTDTQYF.